This TCR beta chain was captured by sequencing in a study of identical twins. From the 5' RACE reads, TCRdb called clonotypes with MiXCR, one entry per CDR3 protein. This table holds hundreds of thousands of distinct CDR3 sequences, about 20% found once. Trimming cost V 6 bases and J 7 bases; bases outside gene matches: 11. Germline loops: CDR1 DFQATT, CDR2 SNEGSKA (reference sequence). This CDR3 has 14 residues. No donor was unhealthy or non-Caucasian. A further study also used this sample, focusing on T cells expressing NK-cell markers. This second study notes: In about six donors, dominant CD3+CD56+NKG2C+ clonotypes ranked among the top 10 CD8+ clonotypes. A handful of donors likewise had their CD3+CD56-NKG2C+ fraction led by these clonotypes.

The rearrangement uses TRBV20-1 and TRBJ2-3; 9 positions match TRBD2. The sequencing sample was made of PBMCs. The source of this sequence is a woman between 18 and 29 years old in good health. The CDR3 sequence is CSATAGGPSYTQYF. CDR3 nucleotide sequence: TGCAGTGCCACTGCGGGGGGGCCGAGTTATACGCAGTATTTT.